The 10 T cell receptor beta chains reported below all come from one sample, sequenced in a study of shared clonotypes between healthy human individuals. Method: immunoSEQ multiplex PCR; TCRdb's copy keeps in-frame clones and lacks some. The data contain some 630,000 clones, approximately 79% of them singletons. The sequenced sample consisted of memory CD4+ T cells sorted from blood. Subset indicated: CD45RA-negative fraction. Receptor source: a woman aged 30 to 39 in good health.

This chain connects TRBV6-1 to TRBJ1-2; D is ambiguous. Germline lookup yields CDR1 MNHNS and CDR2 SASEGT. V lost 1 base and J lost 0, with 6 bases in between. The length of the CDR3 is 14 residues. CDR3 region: CASSEGPTNYGYTF. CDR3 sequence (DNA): TGTGCCAGCAGTGAAGGACCAACTAACTATGGCTACACCTTC.

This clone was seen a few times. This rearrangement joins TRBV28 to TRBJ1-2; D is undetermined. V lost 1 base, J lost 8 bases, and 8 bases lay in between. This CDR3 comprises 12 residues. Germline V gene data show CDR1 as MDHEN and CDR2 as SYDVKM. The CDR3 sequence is CASSLFPRGYTF. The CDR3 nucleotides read TGTGCCAGCAGTTTATTCCCTCGAGGCTACACCTTC.

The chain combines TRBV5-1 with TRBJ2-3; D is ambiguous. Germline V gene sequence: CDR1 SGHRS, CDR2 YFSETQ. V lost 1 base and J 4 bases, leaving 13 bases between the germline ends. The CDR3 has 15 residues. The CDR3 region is CASSLSGSMADTQYF. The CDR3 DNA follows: TGCGCCAGCAGCTTGTCGGGCAGCATGGCAGATACGCAGTATTTT.

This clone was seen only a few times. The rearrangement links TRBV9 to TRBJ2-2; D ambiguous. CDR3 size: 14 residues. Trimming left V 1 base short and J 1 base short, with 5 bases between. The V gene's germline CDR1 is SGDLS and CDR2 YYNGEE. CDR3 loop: CASSVSMNTGELFF. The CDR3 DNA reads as TGTGCCAGCAGCGTATCGATGAACACCGGGGAGCTGTTTTTT.

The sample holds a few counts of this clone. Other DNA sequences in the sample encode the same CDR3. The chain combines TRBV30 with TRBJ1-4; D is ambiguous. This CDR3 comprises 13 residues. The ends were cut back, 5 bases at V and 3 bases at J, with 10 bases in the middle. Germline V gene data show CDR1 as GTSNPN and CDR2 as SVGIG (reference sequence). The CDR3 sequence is CAWGRVANEKLFF. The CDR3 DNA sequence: TGTGCCTGGGGCCGGGTGGCTAATGAAAAACTGTTTTTT. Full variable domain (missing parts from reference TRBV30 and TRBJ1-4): SQTIHQWPATLVQPVGSPLSLECTVEGTSNPNLYWYRQAAGRGLQLLFYSVGIGQISSEVPQNLSASRPQDRQFILSSKKLLLSDSGFYLCAWGRVANEKLFFGSGTQLSVL.

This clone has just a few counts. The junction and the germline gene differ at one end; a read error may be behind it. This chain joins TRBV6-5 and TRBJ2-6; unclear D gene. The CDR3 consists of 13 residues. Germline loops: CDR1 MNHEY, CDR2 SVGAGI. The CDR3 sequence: CASSNSGANVLTF. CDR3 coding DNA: TGTGCCAGCAGTAACTCTGGGGCCAACGTCCTGACTTTC.

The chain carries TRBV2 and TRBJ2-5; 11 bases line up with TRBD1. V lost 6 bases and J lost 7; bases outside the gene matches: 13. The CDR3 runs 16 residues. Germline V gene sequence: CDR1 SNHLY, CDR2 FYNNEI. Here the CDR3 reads CASRRTGGEDPSTQYF. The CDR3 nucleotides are TGTGCCAGCAGAAGGACAGGGGGCGAGGACCCGTCGACCCAGTACTTC.

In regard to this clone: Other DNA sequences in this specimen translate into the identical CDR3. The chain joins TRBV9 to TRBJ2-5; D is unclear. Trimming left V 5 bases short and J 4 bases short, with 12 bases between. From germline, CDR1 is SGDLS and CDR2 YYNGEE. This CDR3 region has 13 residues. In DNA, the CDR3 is TGTGCCAGCAGTGGCGGTCCCTTAGAGACCCAGTACTTC. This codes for CASSGGPLETQYF.

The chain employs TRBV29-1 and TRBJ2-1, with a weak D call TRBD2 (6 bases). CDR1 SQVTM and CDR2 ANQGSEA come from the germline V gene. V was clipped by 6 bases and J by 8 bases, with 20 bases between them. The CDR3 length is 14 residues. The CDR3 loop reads CSVARRLVGDEQFF. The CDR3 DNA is TGCAGCGTCGCCCGTCGACTAGTGGGGGATGAGCAGTTCTTC.

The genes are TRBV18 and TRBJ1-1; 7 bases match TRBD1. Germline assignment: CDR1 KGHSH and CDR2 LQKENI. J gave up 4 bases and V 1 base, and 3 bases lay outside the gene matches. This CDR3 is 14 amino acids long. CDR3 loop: CASSPQTGFTEAFF. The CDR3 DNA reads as TGTGCCAGCTCACCACAGACAGGGTTCACTGAAGCTTTCTTT.